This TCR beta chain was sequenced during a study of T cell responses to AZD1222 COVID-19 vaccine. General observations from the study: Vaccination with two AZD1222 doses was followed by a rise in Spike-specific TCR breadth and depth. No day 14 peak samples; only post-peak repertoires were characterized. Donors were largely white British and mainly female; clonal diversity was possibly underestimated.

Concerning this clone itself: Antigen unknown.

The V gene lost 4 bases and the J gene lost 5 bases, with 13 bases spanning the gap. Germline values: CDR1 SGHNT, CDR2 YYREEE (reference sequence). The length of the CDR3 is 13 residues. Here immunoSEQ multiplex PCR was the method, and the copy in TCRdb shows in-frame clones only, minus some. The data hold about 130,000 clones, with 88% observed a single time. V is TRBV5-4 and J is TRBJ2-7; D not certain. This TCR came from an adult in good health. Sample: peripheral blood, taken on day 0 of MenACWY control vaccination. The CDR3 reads CASSPLGIHEQYF. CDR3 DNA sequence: TGTGCCAGCAGCCCCCTGGGGATCCACGAGCAGTACTTC.